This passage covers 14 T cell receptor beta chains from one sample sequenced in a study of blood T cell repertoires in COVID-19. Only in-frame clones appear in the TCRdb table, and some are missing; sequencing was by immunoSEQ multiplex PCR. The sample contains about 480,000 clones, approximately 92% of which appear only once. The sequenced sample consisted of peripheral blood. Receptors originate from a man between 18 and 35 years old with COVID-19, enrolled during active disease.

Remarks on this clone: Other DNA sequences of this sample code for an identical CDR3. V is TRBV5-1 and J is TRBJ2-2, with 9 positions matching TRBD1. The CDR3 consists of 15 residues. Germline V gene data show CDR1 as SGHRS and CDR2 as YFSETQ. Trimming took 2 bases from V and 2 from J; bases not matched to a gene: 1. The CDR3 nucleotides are TGCGCCAGCAGCTTCACAGGGGGCAACACCGGGGAGCTGTTTTTT. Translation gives CASSFTGGNTGELFF.

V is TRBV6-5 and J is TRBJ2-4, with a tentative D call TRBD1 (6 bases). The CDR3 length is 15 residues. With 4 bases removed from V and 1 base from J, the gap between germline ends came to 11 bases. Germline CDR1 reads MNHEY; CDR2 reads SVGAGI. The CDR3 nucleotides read TGTGCCAGCAGTTCAGGGGTTCCGGCCAAAAACATTCAGTACTTC. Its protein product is CASSSGVPAKNIQYF.

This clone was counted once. CDR3 sequence reads: CATNNSGRPQHF. The DNA for the CDR3 is TGTGCCACCAATAATAGTGGTCGGCCCCAGCATTTT. This chain joins TRBV24-1 and TRBJ1-5; D ambiguous. CDR1 is KGHDR and CDR2 is SFDVKD in the germline V gene. The V end was cut by 8 bases, the J end by 9 bases, with 13 bases between. The CDR3 spans 12 residues.

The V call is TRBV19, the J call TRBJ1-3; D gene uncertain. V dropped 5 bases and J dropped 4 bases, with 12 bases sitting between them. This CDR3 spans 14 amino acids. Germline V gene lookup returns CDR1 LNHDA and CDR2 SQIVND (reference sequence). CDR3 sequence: CASSPVAGGNTIYF. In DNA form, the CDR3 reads TGTGCCAGTAGTCCGGTTGCGGGCGGAAACACCATATATTTT.

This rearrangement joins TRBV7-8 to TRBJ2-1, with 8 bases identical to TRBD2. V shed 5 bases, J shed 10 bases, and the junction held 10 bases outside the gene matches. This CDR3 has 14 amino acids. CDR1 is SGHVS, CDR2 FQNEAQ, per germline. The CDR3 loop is CASSLWTSLSEQFF. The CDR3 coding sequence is TGTGCCAGCAGCCTATGGACTAGCCTCAGCGAGCAGTTCTTC. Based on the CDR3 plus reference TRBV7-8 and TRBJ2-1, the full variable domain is GAGVSQSPRYKVAKRGQDVALRCDPISGHVSLFWYQQALGQGPEFLTYFQNEAQLDKSGLPSDRFFAERPEGSVSTLKIQRTQQEDSAVYLCASSLWTSLSEQFFGPGTRLTVL.

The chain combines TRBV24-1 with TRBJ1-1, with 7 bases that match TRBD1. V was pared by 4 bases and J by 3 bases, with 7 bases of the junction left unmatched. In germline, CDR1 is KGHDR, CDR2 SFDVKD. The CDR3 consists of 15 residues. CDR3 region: CATSDHRQGDTEAFF. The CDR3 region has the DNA TGTGCCACCAGTGACCACCGACAGGGCGACACTGAAGCTTTCTTT.

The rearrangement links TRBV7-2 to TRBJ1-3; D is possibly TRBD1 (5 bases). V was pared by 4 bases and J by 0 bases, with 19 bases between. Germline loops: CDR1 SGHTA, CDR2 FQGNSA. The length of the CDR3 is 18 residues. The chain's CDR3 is CASSWGGTRSYSGNTIYF. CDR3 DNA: TGTGCCAGCAGCTGGGGGGGGACGAGATCATACTCTGGAAACACCATATATTTT.

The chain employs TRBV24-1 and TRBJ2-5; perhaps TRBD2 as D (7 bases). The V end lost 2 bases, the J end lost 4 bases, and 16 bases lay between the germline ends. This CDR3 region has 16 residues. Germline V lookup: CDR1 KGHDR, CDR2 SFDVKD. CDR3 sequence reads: CATSDSRPGGGETQYF. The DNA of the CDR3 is TGTGCCACCAGTGATTCCCGGCCGGGGGGCGGAGAGACCCAGTACTTC.

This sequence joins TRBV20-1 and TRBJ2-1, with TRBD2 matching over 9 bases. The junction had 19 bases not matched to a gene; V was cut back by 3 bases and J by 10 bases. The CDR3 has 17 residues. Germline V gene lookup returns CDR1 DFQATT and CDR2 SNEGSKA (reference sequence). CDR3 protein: CSASSSGGGIRAEEQFF. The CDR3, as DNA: TGCAGTGCTAGTAGTAGCGGGGGAGGTATTCGAGCCGAGGAGCAGTTCTTC.

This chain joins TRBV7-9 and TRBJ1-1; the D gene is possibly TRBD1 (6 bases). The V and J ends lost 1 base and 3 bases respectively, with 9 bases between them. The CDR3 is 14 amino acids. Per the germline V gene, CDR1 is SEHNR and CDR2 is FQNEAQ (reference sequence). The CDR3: CASSLEGGDTEAFF. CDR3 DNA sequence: TGTGCCAGCAGCTTAGAAGGGGGAGACACTGAAGCTTTCTTT.

The CDR3 sequence is CASSFGTGRQETQYF. DNA for the CDR3: TGCGCCAGCAGCTTCGGGACAGGGAGACAAGAGACCCAGTACTTC. V is TRBV5-1 and J is TRBJ2-5; TRBD1 matches 9 bases. Losses at the gene ends were 2 bases for V and 2 bases for J; bases not matched to a gene: 4. This CDR3 contains 15 residues. Looked up from germline, CDR1 is SGHRS and CDR2 is YFSETQ.

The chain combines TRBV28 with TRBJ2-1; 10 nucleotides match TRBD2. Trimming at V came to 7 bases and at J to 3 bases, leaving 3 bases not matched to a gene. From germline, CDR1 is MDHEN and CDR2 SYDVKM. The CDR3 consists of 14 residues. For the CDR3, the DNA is TGTGCCAGCACAGCGGGGGGGTTCTACAATGAGCAGTTCTTC. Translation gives CASTAGGFYNEQFF.

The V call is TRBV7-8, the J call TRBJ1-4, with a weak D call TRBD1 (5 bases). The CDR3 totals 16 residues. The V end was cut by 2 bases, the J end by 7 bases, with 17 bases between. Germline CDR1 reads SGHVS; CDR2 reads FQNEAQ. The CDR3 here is CASSLIDNPGGEKLFF. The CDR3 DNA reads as TGTGCCAGCAGCTTAATCGACAATCCCGGGGGTGAAAAACTGTTTTTT.

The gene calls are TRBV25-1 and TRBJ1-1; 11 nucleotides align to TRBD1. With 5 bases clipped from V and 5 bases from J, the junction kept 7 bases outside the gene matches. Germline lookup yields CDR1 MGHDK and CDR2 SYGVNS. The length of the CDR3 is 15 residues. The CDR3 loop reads CASSRKGQGATEAFF. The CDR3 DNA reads TGTGCCAGCAGTCGCAAAGGACAGGGGGCAACTGAAGCTTTCTTT.